The sequence of this TCR beta chain was determined in a study of T cells in Graves' hyperthyroidism and ophthalmopathy. Hyperthyroidism of Graves' type that showed no ophthalmopathy progression within 18 months was stable. Trimming cost V 2 bases and J 4 bases; bases outside gene matches: 14. Germline CDR1 is SGHRS and CDR2 is YFSETQ. CDR3 length: 17 amino acids. TCR beta CDR3 region amplification was performed from RNA transcripts. An initial round of RT-PCR targeting the TCR CDR3 relied on the HTBI primer set. From the multiplex PCR reads, TCRdb called clonotypes with MiXCR, one entry per CDR3 protein. The sample holds some 700,000 distinct CDR3 sequences, around 16% seen once.

The chain has TRBV5-1 and TRBJ2-7; 8 bases are a match to TRBD2. The sequenced material came from blood. The TCR was taken from a man between 45 and 60 years old with Graves' hyperthyroidism. DNA of the CDR3: TGCGCCAGCAGCTTCCGTGGTAGCGGGACCGAATTGTACGAGCAGTACTTC. Protein product: CASSFRGSGTELYEQYF.